These 20 T cell receptor beta chains were sequenced from one sample in a study of cytomegalovirus exposure and HLA in healthy donors. PCR employed 60 Vbeta and 13 Jbeta primers. Generated by immunoSEQ multiplex PCR, the TCRdb table keeps only in-frame clones and is missing some. Among 160,000 or so clones listed, about 85% were seen once. What was sequenced was PBMCs. The source of these receptors is a woman under 30 in good health and CMV-seronegative.

The rearrangement uses TRBV6-1 and TRBJ2-7; 7 bases match TRBD1. The trim removed 3 bases at V and 2 bases at J, leaving 4 bases unmatched. CDR3 length equals 14 residues. Looked up from germline, CDR1 is MNHNS and CDR2 is SASEGT. The CDR3 DNA sequence: TGTGCCAGCAGTGAGTACAGGGGAACCTACGAGCAGTACTTC. It yields the protein CASSEYRGTYEQYF.

J is TRBJ2-3 and V is TRBV2; maybe TRBD2 (5 bases). CDR3 size: 16 residues. Trimming removed 4 bases from V and 6 bases from J, with 20 bases in between. The germline V gene encodes CDR1 SNHLY and CDR2 FYNNEI. CDR3 amino acids: CASSARPRGATDTQYF. In DNA form, the CDR3 reads TGTGCCAGCAGTGCACGGCCTCGGGGAGCGACGGATACGCAGTATTTT.

This clone was seen once. This chain uses TRBV7-8 with TRBJ1-2; weak D call: TRBD1 (5 bases). The V and J ends lost 5 bases and 4 bases respectively, with 17 bases between them. Looked up from germline, CDR1 is SGHVS and CDR2 is FQNEAQ. The CDR3 covers 15 residues. CDR3 region: CASSPSGAGSYGYTF. The CDR3 nucleotides read TGTGCCAGCAGCCCGAGCGGGGCAGGGTCCTATGGCTACACCTTC.

This clone was recorded a few times. J is TRBJ2-3 and V is TRBV9, with 10 bases that match TRBD2. Per germline, CDR1 SGDLS and CDR2 YYNGEE. The CDR3 is 17 amino acids. The ends lost 0 bases at V and 6 bases at J; junction bases unmatched: 10. CDR3: CASSVAQTSGLGDTQYF. The CDR3 bases are TGTGCCAGCAGCGTAGCTCAGACTAGCGGGCTGGGTGATACGCAGTATTTT. The full variable domain, rest sourced from reference TRBV9 and TRBJ2-3, is DSGVTQTPKHLITATGQRVTLRCSPRSGDLSVYWYQQSLDQGLQFLIQYYNGEERAKGNILERFSAQQFPDLHSELNLSSLELGDSALYFCASSVAQTSGLGDTQYFGPGTRLTVL.

The V call is TRBV5-4, the J call TRBJ1-6, with 8 nucleotides matching TRBD1. The germline V gene has CDR1 SGHNT and CDR2 YYREEE (reference sequence). V shed 6 bases, J shed 6 bases, and the junction held 8 bases outside the gene matches. The CDR3 spans 15 residues. The CDR3 loop is CASNLDRGGNSPLHF. The CDR3 DNA is TGTGCCAGCAATCTAGACAGGGGTGGTAATTCACCCCTCCACTTT.

The V call is TRBV7-9, the J call TRBJ1-2; D may be TRBD1 (6 bases). Deletions cut 1 base from V and 3 bases from J, with 12 bases between. Per the germline V gene, CDR1 is SEHNR and CDR2 is FQNEAQ (reference sequence). This CDR3 is 15 amino acids long. The CDR3 sequence: CASSLGGGHYYGYTF. For the CDR3, the DNA is TGTGCCAGCAGCTTAGGGGGGGGGCACTACTATGGCTACACCTTC.

There are a few counts of this clone. The chain joins TRBV5-1 to TRBJ1-2; D is uncertain. Germline-derived CDR1 and CDR2 are SGHRS and YFSETQ. V lost 4 bases and J lost 7, with 17 bases in between. The CDR3 runs 14 residues. The CDR3 DNA follows: TGCGCCAGCAGCCTATTGGAGGGATCGGTTGGCTACACCTTC. This sequence encodes CASSLLEGSVGYTF.

The rearrangement joins TRBV9 to TRBJ2-3; possible D gene TRBD2, 6 bases. Trimming pared 3 bases from V and 9 bases from J, leaving 14 bases between. There are 13 residues in the CDR3. CDR1 is SGDLS, CDR2 YYNGEE, per germline. CDR3 amino acids: CASSAGTRGTQYF. CDR3 DNA: TGTGCCAGCAGCGCGGGGACTCGGGGCACGCAGTATTTT. Full variable domain (rest looked up from reference TRBV9 and TRBJ2-3): DSGVTQTPKHLITATGQRVTLRCSPRSGDLSVYWYQQSLDQGLQFLIQYYNGEERAKGNILERFSAQQFPDLHSELNLSSLELGDSALYFCASSAGTRGTQYFGPGTRLTVL.

The V call is TRBV29-1, the J call TRBJ1-3; possible D gene TRBD1, 6 bases. This CDR3 is 12 amino acids long. The germline gives CDR1 SQVTM, CDR2 ANQGSEA. V lost 5 bases and J 2 bases, leaving 7 bases between the germline ends. The DNA of the CDR3 is TGCAGCGTTTGGGGGCCTGGAAACACCATATATTTT. Translated: CSVWGPGNTIYF.

This clone was observed once. The genes are TRBV14 and TRBJ2-1; maybe TRBD1 (5 bases). V was shortened by 4 bases and J by 0 bases, with 13 bases between the two germline ends. The germline V gene encodes CDR1 SGHDN and CDR2 FVKESK. The CDR3 sequence is 16 residues long. CDR3 bases: TGTGCCAGCAGCCCACTCGGACATAGCTCCTACAATGAGCAGTTCTTC. Protein: CASSPLGHSSYNEQFF.

This clone is a singleton in its sample. This sequence joins TRBV7-9 and TRBJ1-1; no definite D call. The length of the CDR3 is 15 residues. CDR1 and CDR2 (germline): SEHNR, FQNEAQ (reference sequence). V dropped 3 bases and J dropped 0 bases, with 11 bases sitting between them. The CDR3 coding sequence is TGTGCCAGCAGCTTGTCAGGCAGCATGAACACTGAAGCTTTCTTT. It specifies CASSLSGSMNTEAFF.

V and J are TRBV2 and TRBJ2-7; D may be TRBD2 (5 bases). Germline CDR1 is SNHLY and CDR2 is FYNNEI. The CDR3 consists of 14 residues. V lost 8 bases to trimming and J lost 5 bases, with 19 bases between them. The CDR3 DNA sequence: TGTGCCAGCCGGCTAGCCCTATTCCTCAACGAGCAGTACTTC. Protein sequence: CASRLALFLNEQYF.

V and J are TRBV4-2 and TRBJ2-7; D might be TRBD1 (6 bases). The CDR3 extends over 18 amino acids. Germline assignment: CDR1 LGHNA and CDR2 YNFKEQ. Deletions cut 1 base from V and 2 bases from J, with 21 bases between. CDR3 bases: TGTGCCAGCAGCCAAGGACCGATGGACAGTCTTACTACCTACGAGCAGTACTTC. Encoded protein: CASSQGPMDSLTTYEQYF.

In its sample, this clone was seen a few times. The rearrangement uses TRBV1 and TRBJ2-1; the D call TRBD2 from the table was never checked on the DNA. TRBV1 represents a pseudogene. The CDR3 length is 18 residues. The CDR3, as DNA: TGCACCAGCAGCCAAGATCCTGAGCGTCTACAAACCTACAATGAGCAGTTCTTC. Protein sequence: CTSSQDPERLQTYNEQFF.

The chain couples TRBV29-1 to TRBJ1-3; no firm D call. V was trimmed by 5 bases and J by 0 bases, leaving 5 bases between them. This CDR3 has 12 amino acids. Germline lookup yields CDR1 SQVTM and CDR2 ANQGSEA. Here the CDR3 reads CSVTVSGNTIYF. In nucleotides, the CDR3 is TGCAGCGTTACAGTCTCTGGAAACACCATATATTTT.

This clone has a handful of counts. V gene TRBV29-1 combines with J gene TRBJ1-2; 8 bases are a match to TRBD1. The CDR3 is 11 residues long. The V and J ends lost 7 bases and 3 bases, in that order; junction bases with no gene match: 1. Germline CDR1 reads SQVTM; CDR2 reads ANQGSEA. The CDR3 DNA is TGCAGCGGGGGACAGGACTATGGCTACACCTTC. Its translation: CSGGQDYGYTF.

The V and J genes are TRBV28 and TRBJ1-4; 8 bases map to TRBD1. The CDR3 loop spans 15 amino acids. Trimming cost V 4 bases and J 2 bases; bases outside gene matches: 3. Germline V gives CDR1 MDHEN, CDR2 SYDVKM. CDR3 nucleotides: TGTGCCAGCAGTTCCCGGACAGGGACTAATGAAAAACTGTTTTTT. It is translated as CASSSRTGTNEKLFF.

This clone was recorded a few times. This chain uses TRBV7-6 with TRBJ1-4, with 7 bases fitting TRBD1. The trim removed 5 bases at V and 7 bases at J, leaving 10 bases unmatched. Germline loops: CDR1 SGHVS, CDR2 FNYEAQ. The CDR3 runs to 15 residues. In nucleotides, the CDR3 is TGTGCCAGCAGCCGGACAGGTCTTATTGGTGAAAAACTGTTTTTT. Amino acids: CASSRTGLIGEKLFF. The full variable domain, its missing parts supplied by reference TRBV7-6 and TRBJ1-4, is GAGVSQSPRYKVTKRGQDVALRCDPISGHVSLYWYRQALGQGPEFLTYFNYEAQQDKSGLPNDRFSAERPEGSISTLTIQRTEQRDSAMYRCASSRTGLIGEKLFFGSGTQLSVL.

This chain links TRBV2 with TRBJ1-2, with TRBD1 matching 7 bases. The CDR3 is 14 amino acids. The junction had 11 bases not matched to a gene; V was cut back by 6 bases and J by 7 bases. Germline lookup yields CDR1 SNHLY and CDR2 FYNNEI. CDR3 protein: CASSRIQGSGGYTF. The CDR3 DNA reads TGTGCCAGCAGCCGTATACAGGGGTCGGGTGGCTACACCTTC.

A single count supports this clone. The rearrangement joins TRBV19 to TRBJ1-5; possible D gene TRBD1, 5 bases. The V and J ends lost 7 bases and 7 bases respectively, with 26 bases between them. This CDR3 comprises 17 residues. Germline V CDR1 and CDR2: LNHDA, SQIVND (reference sequence). CDR3 bases: TGTGCCAGTAACTTCCCCCGTGGGAGGGGTCTAGGCCAGCCCCAGCATTTT. This translates into CASNFPRGRGLGQPQHF.